This T cell receptor (beta chain) was observed in a study of cytomegalovirus exposure and HLA in healthy donors (dated by TCRdb to the late 2010s). Turning to the overall study: An earlier analysis of about 560 of the donors reported about 300 Gb of sequence data and around 100 million unique TCR beta sequences obtained from around 190 million T cells. A few DR-DQ haplotypes were treated as single units for association and clustering because of strong linkage in the cohort. Around 320 gigabases of sequencing data and 78 million or so unique TCR sequences were included in an early release covering roughly 700 HLA-typed donors. Along with the roughly 610-subject first cohort, a separate validation cohort of over a hundred different subjects was used. The study profiled the T cell repertoires of fewer than 850 subjects by immunosequencing and related them to cytomegalovirus serostatus. The study was designed to test whether signatures of past pathogen exposure could be identified by cataloging public T cell receptors. Of the 398 genotyped donors, 65% to 90% fell in the genetic ancestry cluster associated with self-reported Caucasian donors. Donor age, sex, ethnicity and CMV serostatus were collected together with the repertoire data. High-throughput TCR immunosequencing, statistical association of individual TCRs with disease status, and machine learning were combined to predict cytomegalovirus infection status. Class I and class II HLA loci were covered by the typing at four-digit resolution. In a later analysis, previously published TCR beta repertoires from 500 to 750 donors were re-analyzed and high-resolution HLA genotyping was added so that TCR occurrence patterns could be studied. All discovery cohort repertoires had been generated using a single sequencing platform. An earlier analysis of several hundred of the donors applied high-throughput TCR beta sequencing to assess whether each TCR beta V gene segment acted as functional or pseudogenic. In a later genetic analysis, genome-wide SNP genotypes for about 55% of the roughly 700 donors were used, and that subset was treated as a discovery cohort. On average, about 200,000 unique TCR beta nucleotide sequences were sequenced per donor among several hundred genotyped donors of the cohort, with roughly 18% of those sequences being non-productive. The later analysis used no new phenotypic data to find candidate immune exposures, relying instead on TCR beta sequences and their occurrence across donors. The number of typed donors differed by locus: about 620-640 for A, B, C, DRB1 and DQB1; 500 to 550 for DQA1; roughly 600 for DPA1; and around 450 for DPB1. Overall results and qualifications from the work: According to a later analysis, parvovirus B19, influenza, CMV and Epstein-Barr virus appeared linked to several top co-occurrence clusters. A group of highly shared sequence variants was considered likely to be a technical artifact of the sequencing pipeline. For the cohort, immune exposure information was limited to CMV serostatus. In a later analysis, most CMV-associated TCR beta chains were found to appear HLA-restricted, with HLA associations seemingly driven largely by CMV exposure. The authors suggested that the approach could potentially be generalized to other disease states and immunological phenotypes. Only TCR beta chains were sequenced in this cohort, and the absence of alpha or paired-chain data limited detectable features. In vitro tests confirmed that a few of the cytomegalovirus-associated TCR beta chains recognize cytomegalovirus antigens. Linkage disequilibrium might explain the correlated functional status among segregating V segments, but an unknown experimental factor could not be excluded. Because HLA typing was missing for some donors at each locus, association tests included only the typed subset. When HLA alleles, especially DR and DQ, strongly co-occurred, TCR associations were difficult to assign to individual alleles. A total of 150 or so TCR beta chains were listed by the study as associated with cytomegalovirus. Sequencing depth was assumed to be roughly uniform across donors in the presence/absence analyses, though that assumption may not hold. A further reported finding was that TCR beta sequences accurately predicted the HLA-A and HLA-B alleles for most subjects in the first cohort. In a later analysis, some 17,000 TCR beta sequences were associated with specific HLA alleles at a false discovery rate of 0.05. The earlier analysis of about 600 of the donors excluded some 16 rarely observed V segments, including chromosome 9 orphons, because counts were too low. The 87-base-pair reads could not distinguish some IMGT-functional V segments, including TRBV6-2 and TRBV6-3, so those segments were excluded. In a later analysis, the rate of TCR association differed among HLA loci, with DRB1 alleles having the most associated TCRs and HLA-C alleles having the fewest. Cytomegalovirus status was reported to be diagnosed by the classifier with high specificity and sensitivity in both the original and validation cohorts. A later genetic analysis reported fewer N-insertions in productive TCRs among donors in an Asian-associated ancestry cluster than the roughly 700-donor mean. Compared with equally common non-associated chains, HLA-associated TCR beta chains in a later analysis were more clonally expanded and had lower generation probabilities. Broadly in line with IMGT annotations, most TCR beta V segments showed up in productive rearrangements about 87% or about 30% of the time in an earlier analysis of about 500 of the donors. While some public TCRs were present in many individuals, most TCR sequences turned up only very rarely across donors. An association between a missense DCLRE1C variant and V-gene and J-gene trimming of TCR beta chains was found in a later genetic analysis and replicated in an independent cohort.

In total, just over 650 healthy bone marrow donors made up the cohort. All cohort members were sampled while nominally healthy, although unrecorded immune exposures were likely present. The donor tested CMV seropositive, placing the donor among the 289 seropositive members of the cohort. A peripheral blood sample was provided by each donor, and peripheral blood mononuclear cells were used for TCR beta sequencing. The Qiagen DNeasy Blood Extraction Kit was used to extract genomic DNA from the blood cell samples. A remark on this clone: No cognate antigen has been identified for it. Per-nucleotide qualities are absent, and no much larger clonotype sits a single base away.

Libraries were constructed by the immunoSEQ multiplex PCR assay. The multiplex PCR relied on a mix of 60 forward primers for TCR Vbeta segments and 13 reverse primers for TCR Jbeta segments. Amplification of the CDR3 region of rearranged TCR beta genes was performed with a multiplex PCR assay on genomic DNA. The amplified TCR beta libraries were sequenced on the Illumina HiSeq System as 87-base-pair reads. The study's own analysis went as follows. A later analysis tallied roughly 80 million unique TCR beta chains across the 650 to 750 repertoires, and about 10 million of those chains were shared by two or more donors. To remove PCR and sequencing errors, raw reads were error-corrected and collapsed into unique sequences using a nearest-neighbor algorithm that merged closely related sequences. V, D and J gene segments were assigned by aligning CDR3 sequences to IMGT reference sequences. For a sequence to be retained, a match of at least six nucleotides to both a V gene segment and a J gene segment was required. A rearrangement was called productive if the CDR3 had no stop codons and remained in frame with V and J, and every other rearrangement was called non-productive. CDR3 was defined according to IMGT convention as the region running from the second conserved V-encoded cysteine to the conserved J-encoded phenylalanine. Sequences without an unambiguous match to a single V gene segment were excluded from the earlier analysis of several hundred of the donors. An earlier analysis of several hundred of the donors called V segments functional above 56.7% productive rearrangements and segregating when the between-donor standard deviation exceeded 5%. A statistical classification framework was built for diagnosing cytomegalovirus status from the catalog of TCR beta chain sequences. In a later analysis, TCR nucleotide sequences were compared against IMGT/GENE-DB human TR gene sequences so that V and J genes could be assigned. Using the TCRdist pipeline, a later analysis assigned CDR3 sequences along with most-parsimonious VDJ recombination scenarios. In a later analysis, each TCR beta chain was defined by its CDR3 amino acid sequence together with its V-gene family, and reads without a unique V-gene family were excluded. To address suspected cross-contamination and a sequencing artifact, a later analysis removed a few hundred highly shared, low-generation-probability nucleotide sequences. In a later analysis, a clonal expansion index was calculated for each public chain from normalized within-repertoire ranks of inferred template counts. A later analysis computed generation probabilities with a VDJ recombination model fitted to out-of-frame rearrangements, and checked the results against IGoR. Hypergeometric tests were used in a later analysis to score TCR-TCR, TCR-HLA and TCR-CMV co-occurrence, with a repertoire-size bias correction applied to the TCR pairs. To estimate false discovery rates, a later analysis permuted the HLA or CMV assignments 20 times. A later analysis grouped co-occurring TCRs with DBSCAN, adding TCRdist sequence similarity when clustering within HLA-allele-positive subsets. For co-occurrence clustering, repertoires with fewer than 30,000 or more than 120,000 public chains were excluded, along with roughly 5 repertoires with anomalous nucleotide sharing. This immuneACCESS table, as held by TCRdb, lists in-frame sequences with V and J called but not all clones. Of the missing ones, under half trace to an unresolved V gene in checked studies; the others have no known cause. D and trimming were read from the DNA, whereas the V and J calls and clone size are those reported in that table. This sample gives 70,000 to 95,000 clones in total; roughly 72% of them show up just once. The ten biggest clones cover less than 6% of the sample.

There are 11 amino acids in the CDR3, from cysteine to valine inclusive. The only DNA kept is the CDR3, 33 bases in frame from the first base. The germline V gene supplies CDR1 MNHNS and CDR2 SASEGT. Trimming at the junction amounts to 1 base on V and 12 bases on J, and the germline ends lie 10 bases apart. Sequencing used PBMCs. In this chain, TRBV6-1 is recombined with TRBJ2-7, and possibly TRBD2, on 5 matching bases. This TCR was sampled from a young man in good health and CMV-seropositive. In nucleotide form, the sequence is TGTGCCAGCAGTGAAGGACCTAGCAGGTACGTC. The encoded protein is CASSEGPSRYV.